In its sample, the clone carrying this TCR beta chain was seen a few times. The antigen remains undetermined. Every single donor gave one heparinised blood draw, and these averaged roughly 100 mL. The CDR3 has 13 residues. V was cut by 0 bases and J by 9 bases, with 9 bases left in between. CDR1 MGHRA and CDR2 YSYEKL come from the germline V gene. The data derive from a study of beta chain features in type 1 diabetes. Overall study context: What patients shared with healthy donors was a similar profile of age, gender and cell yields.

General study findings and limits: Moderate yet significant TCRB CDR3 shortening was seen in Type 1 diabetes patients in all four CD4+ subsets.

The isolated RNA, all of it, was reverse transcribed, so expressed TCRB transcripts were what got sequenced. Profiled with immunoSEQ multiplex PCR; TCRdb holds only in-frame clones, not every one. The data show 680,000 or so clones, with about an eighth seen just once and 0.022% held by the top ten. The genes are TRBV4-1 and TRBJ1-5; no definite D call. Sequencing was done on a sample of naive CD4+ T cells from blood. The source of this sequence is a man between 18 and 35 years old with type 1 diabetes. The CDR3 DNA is TGCGCCAGCAGCCAAGAACCGGGGTCGCCCCAGCATTTT. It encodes CASSQEPGSPQHF.